Below, one TCR beta chain is given with its context. By its share of the sample, this clonotype is large (0.1 to 1%). Its specific antigen is unknown. No much larger clonotype is one base removed from it; base qualities were not supplied. Per the germline V gene, LGHNA is the CDR1 and YNFKEQ is the CDR2. Deletion took 3 bases off V and 0 bases off J, with a span of 8 bases between the germline ends. The CDR3 measures 15 amino acids from cysteine to phenylalanine. Just CDR3 DNA is preserved here, 45 bases in frame from base 1. The data were taken from a study (dated by TCRdb to 2012 to 2015). TCRdb lists the instrument as Illumina Genome Analyzer IIx. TCRdb passed the public sequencing reads through fastp at Q25 and MiXCR, retaining productive beta sequences. All rows with the same CDR3 protein become a single entry with the most common DNA and genes. The table for this sample lists about 7,100 distinct CDR3 sequences; under 35% of them were counted only once. The ten biggest clones cover 22% of the sample.

The sample comprised blood. The sequence links TRBV4-2 to TRBJ2-2; the D gene assignment is ambiguous. This TCR came from a human donor. In nucleotide form, the sequence is TGTGCCAGCAGCCATGGAGAGACGAACACCGGGGAGCTGTTTTTT. It is translated as CASSHGETNTGELFF.